Listed below are T cell receptor beta chains from one sample, sequenced in a study of CD8+ T cells in alopecia areata. The assay was immunoSEQ multiplex PCR, and TCRdb's table has in-frame clones only and misses some. The sample holds over 150,000 clones; roughly three fifths are singletons and the top ten take under 5%. The sequenced material came from CD8+ T cells sorted from blood. All receptors derive from a human donor in good health. CDR3s include the opening cysteine and the closing phenylalanine or tryptophan. A D gene is named only where the DNA matches it firmly.

D gene	J gene	V gene	CDR3 protein
NA	TRBJ2-5	TRBV6-5	CASRPANVQETQYF
TRBD1	TRBJ1-6	TRBV6-4	CASAQGANSPLHF
NA	TRBJ1-6	TRBV5-4	CASSGGPSSSYNSPLHF
NA	TRBJ2-1	TRBV30	CAWRAGPRVSDEQFF
NA	TRBJ2-7	TRBV19	CASSIGGGVYEQYF
NA	TRBJ2-2	TRBV5-6	CASSLYFRRATGELFF
TRBD2	TRBJ2-2	TRBV4-1	CASSRLAGGTGELFF
NA	TRBJ1-2	TRBV29-1	CSVEGRNNYGYTF
NA	TRBJ1-5	TRBV27	CASSNQGLNQPQHF
TRBD1	TRBJ2-5	TRBV5-1	CASSPGTGGETQYF
TRBD1	TRBJ2-1	TRBV29-1	CSVEDYSDRAYNEQFF
NA	TRBJ1-2	TRBV29-1	CSVEEYGDGYTF
NA	TRBJ2-7	TRBV7-9	CASSSGVEQYF
NA	TRBJ1-1	TRBV5-1	CASSIGRVSGYTEAFF
NA	TRBJ2-3	TRBV29-1	CSVEPGLGPDTQYF
NA	TRBJ1-2	TRBV29-1	CSVENYDPSWGYTF
TRBD1	TRBJ1-2	TRBV9	CASSGDRGLRGYTF
NA	TRBJ2-5	TRBV19	CASSGRHRVSVSAETQYF
TRBD2	TRBJ2-7	TRBV29-1	CSTLLAGGSNEQYF
NA	TRBJ1-1	TRBV13	CASRRGGYTEAFF
NA	TRBJ1-1	TRBV28	CASTFDSRNTEAFF
TRBD2	TRBJ2-7	TRBV7-9	CASSFSPGTSGGASYEQYF
NA	NA	TRBV30	CAWSVPGGDEQYF
TRBD1	TRBJ2-7	TRBV6-1	CASRDSSYEQYF
NA	TRBJ2-2	TRBV30	CAWSVIGELFF
NA	TRBJ1-1	TRBV6-5	CASRGPNTEAFF
NA	TRBJ2-3	TRBV4-1	CASSQDGTPYTDTQYF
NA	TRBJ2-3	TRBV27	CASSTLGSTDTQYF
NA	TRBJ2-5	TRBV7-2	CASSSVVGKTQYF
NA	TRBJ2-3	TRBV13	CASSSAIGGGGAVDTQYF
NA	TRBJ1-5	TRBV9	CASSTGPSNQPQHF
NA	TRBJ2-7	TRBV11-2	CASSLGLGSSYEQYF
TRBD2	TRBJ2-7	TRBV4-1	CASSTREGPYEQYF
NA	TRBJ2-7	TRBV27	CASSLGPSYEQYF
NA	TRBJ1-2	TRBV5-6	CASGTLPNYGYTF
TRBD2	TRBJ2-5	TRBV19	CASSLGLAGGPGETQYF
NA	TRBJ2-1	TRBV7-9	CASSPGRGTYNEQFF
TRBD1	TRBJ2-5	TRBV13	CASGTVTETQYF
NA	TRBJ2-6	TRBV6-5	CASSFLGSGANVLTF
TRBD1	TRBJ2-6	TRBV9	CASSERTGNGANVLTF
NA	TRBJ2-1	TRBV9	CASSVESAYNEQFF
NA	TRBJ2-1	TRBV7-2	CASSPLDKGSYNEQFF
NA	TRBJ1-2	TRBV11-2	CASSLEGTHYGYTF
TRBD2	TRBJ2-1	TRBV7-9	CASSPPTSGVHNEQFF
NA	TRBJ2-5	TRBV25-1	CASSGGLAVVETQYF
NA	TRBJ2-2	TRBV9	CASSGGTSTGELFF